The 27 T cell receptor beta chains listed next were all sequenced from one sample in a study of shared clonotypes between healthy human individuals. Assay used: immunoSEQ multiplex PCR; TCRdb lists only in-frame clones, some missing. This sample yields 2 million to 3 million clones, of which more than 85% are seen a single time; about 0.34% belongs to the top ten. Sample: naive CD4+ T cells from PBMCs. Subset: CD45RA+ positively selected. The receptor set was obtained from a man younger than 35 in good health. Some clones in this sample may be carry-over from other donors' samples.

The chain couples TRBV7-9 to TRBJ2-4, with 9 bases identical to TRBD1. Germline lookup yields CDR1 SEHNR and CDR2 FQNEAQ (reference sequence). The CDR3 has 16 amino acids. With V trimmed by 2 bases and J by 3 bases, 5 bases remained unmatched. This CDR3 reads CASSLRTGDGKNIQYF. For the CDR3, the DNA is TGTGCCAGCAGCTTAAGGACAGGGGATGGCAAAAACATTCAGTACTTC.

Notes on this clone: The same CDR3 also results from other DNA sequences found in this sample. The chain is built from TRBV5-1 and TRBJ2-5; no clear D. This CDR3 region has 14 residues. The V and J ends lost 3 bases and 1 base respectively, with 10 bases between them. Germline loops: CDR1 SGHRS, CDR2 YFSETQ. The CDR3 loop is CASSSPGIQETQYF. The CDR3 bases are TGCGCCAGCAGCTCCCCGGGTATCCAAGAGACCCAGTACTTC.

Details on this clone: This sample also contains other DNA sequences that code for the same CDR3. The genes are TRBV6-6 and TRBJ1-1; D is possibly TRBD1 (6 bases). The CDR3 sequence is 13 residues long. V was cut by 5 bases and J by 0 bases, with 7 bases left in between. Looked up from germline, CDR1 is MNHNY and CDR2 is SVGAGI (reference sequence). The CDR3 spells CASSRTVNTEAFF. The CDR3 DNA sequence: TGTGCCAGCAGTCGGACAGTGAACACTGAAGCTTTCTTT.

The rearrangement joins TRBV4-1 to TRBJ2-3; a possible D gene is TRBD2 (6 bases). Per the germline V gene, CDR1 is MGHRA and CDR2 is YSYEKL. The CDR3 is 14 amino acids. V dropped 0 bases and J dropped 4 bases, with 8 bases sitting between them. CDR3 sequence (DNA): TGCGCCAGCAGCCAAGATGGAGGGGCAGATACGCAGTATTTT. Translating it yields CASSQDGGADTQYF.

This chain links TRBV30 with TRBJ1-5; 8 nucleotides agree with TRBD1. J gave up 4 bases and V 4 bases, and 6 bases lay outside the gene matches. The CDR3 contains 14 residues. Per the germline V gene, CDR1 is GTSNPN and CDR2 is SVGIG (reference sequence). CDR3 in amino acids: CAWNAGGLNQPQHF. In DNA form, the CDR3 reads TGTGCCTGGAATGCAGGGGGCCTTAATCAGCCCCAGCATTTT.

The rearrangement joins TRBV28 to TRBJ2-2; 11 bases line up with TRBD2. Germline V gives CDR1 MDHEN, CDR2 SYDVKM. J was trimmed by 1 base and V by 3 bases; bases with no gene match: 1. The CDR3 sequence is 16 residues long. CDR3 nucleotides: TGTGCCAGCAGTTTCGGACTAGCGGGGAACACCGGGGAGCTGTTTTTT. It specifies CASSFGLAGNTGELFF.

This chain connects TRBV18 to TRBJ1-1; 7 nucleotides match TRBD1. Unmatched junction bases numbered 8, after V lost 1 base and J lost 6 bases. Germline V gives CDR1 KGHSH, CDR2 LQKENI. This CDR3 has 15 residues. CDR3 amino acids: CASSPLYRGLSEAFF. In DNA, the CDR3 is TGTGCCAGCTCACCACTCTACAGGGGTTTGTCTGAAGCTTTCTTT.

V usage is TRBV7-3 and J usage is TRBJ2-3; 7 positions agree with TRBD1. Germline V gene sequence: CDR1 SGHTA, CDR2 FQGTGA. Trimming took 5 bases from V and 5 from J; bases not matched to a gene: 10. This CDR3 is built from 15 residues. CDR3 residues: CASSLNSGQRDTQYF. In DNA, the CDR3 is TGTGCCAGCAGCCTTAATTCGGGACAGAGAGATACGCAGTATTTT.

The J gene is TRBJ2-2, the V gene TRBV9; 8 nucleotides align to TRBD2. Germline V lookup: CDR1 SGDLS, CDR2 YYNGEE. The V segment lost 0 bases and the J segment 3 bases; nucleotides outside the gene matches: 4. The CDR3 contains 16 residues. CDR3 bases: TGTGCCAGCAGCGTAGAACTAGCGGTTTACACCGGGGAGCTGTTTTTT. Protein sequence: CASSVELAVYTGELFF.

The rearrangement uses TRBV7-2 and TRBJ2-7; 7 nucleotides match TRBD2. Looked up from germline, CDR1 is SGHTA and CDR2 is FQGNSA. The CDR3 consists of 14 residues. Trimming took 4 bases from V and 3 from J; bases not matched to a gene: 6. CDR3 residues: CASSWTSGDYEQYF. In nucleotides, the CDR3 is TGTGCCAGCAGCTGGACTAGTGGAGACTACGAGCAGTACTTC.

CDR3 protein: CASSSEGLTSYEQYF. The CDR3 DNA sequence: TGTGCCAGCAGTTCCGAGGGACTCACATCCTACGAGCAGTACTTC. The chain couples TRBV6-6 to TRBJ2-7, with D possibly TRBD2 on 6 matching bases. Germline values: CDR1 MNHNY, CDR2 SVGAGI (reference sequence). Deletions cut 4 bases from V and 1 base from J, with 14 bases between. There are 15 residues in the CDR3.

The chain joins TRBV7-3 to TRBJ1-1; the D is unclear. The ends were cut back, 5 bases at V and 4 bases at J, with 11 bases in the middle. Germline loops: CDR1 SGHTA, CDR2 FQGTGA. There are 13 residues in the CDR3. As DNA, the CDR3 is TGTGCCAGCAGCCCTGATGGGTTCACTGAAGCTTTCTTT. Its translation: CASSPDGFTEAFF.

The chain employs TRBV7-9 and TRBJ2-1, with TRBD1 identical over 8 bases. The CDR3 extends over 15 amino acids. V lost 3 bases, J lost 8 bases, and 9 bases stayed unmatched. The germline CDR1 and CDR2 sequences are SEHNR and FQNEAQ (reference sequence). The CDR3 nucleotides read TGTGCCAGCAGCTTCTTCCGAGACAGGGGTGATGAGCAGTTCTTC. It yields the protein CASSFFRDRGDEQFF.

In the case of this clone: Other DNA sequences from this sample encode an identical CDR3 as well. V usage is TRBV9 and J usage is TRBJ2-7; 7 bases are shared with TRBD2. Germline CDR1 and CDR2: SGDLS and YYNGEE. The ends lost 1 base at V and 0 bases at J; junction bases unmatched: 4. This CDR3 spans 15 amino acids. CDR3 sequence: CASSVLAGSSYEQYF. CDR3 coding DNA: TGTGCCAGCAGCGTATTAGCGGGCAGCTCCTACGAGCAGTACTTC.

This chain uses TRBV5-1 with TRBJ2-1; 7 bases are shared with TRBD2. Per the germline V gene, CDR1 is SGHRS and CDR2 is YFSETQ. Germline trimming cut 4 bases from V and 7 bases from J; bases unmatched to any gene: 11. The CDR3 is 15 amino acids. The CDR3 region is CASSLREAVGNEQFF. The CDR3 DNA reads TGCGCCAGCAGCCTCCGGGAGGCCGTGGGAAATGAGCAGTTCTTC. Filled out from reference TRBV5-1 and TRBJ2-1, the complete variable domain reads KAGVTQTPRYLIKTRGQQVTLSCSPISGHRSVSWYQQTPGQGLQFLFEYFSETQRNKGNFPGRFSGRQFSNSRSEMNVSTLELGDSALYLCASSLREAVGNEQFFGPGTRLTVL.

Concerning this clone: This CDR3 is also generated by other DNA sequences in the sample. The chain employs TRBV18 and TRBJ2-1, with 10 bases aligning to TRBD2. The CDR3 has 15 residues. CDR1 and CDR2 (germline): KGHSH, LQKENI. V shed 1 base and J 7 bases; nucleotides not matched to a gene: 4. The CDR3 DNA reads TGTGCCAGCTCACCACGCCTAGCGGGAGATAATGAGCAGTTCTTC. Protein: CASSPRLAGDNEQFF.

V gene TRBV6-6 combines with J gene TRBJ2-5, with D tentatively TRBD2 (7 bases). Germline CDR1 reads MNHNY; CDR2 reads SVGAGI (reference sequence). Between the trimmed V and J ends, which lost 2 bases and 3 bases, there was a span of 13 bases. The CDR3 is made up of 15 amino acids. This chain's CDR3 is CASSYPGRGKETQYF. CDR3 DNA sequence: TGTGCCAGCAGTTACCCGGGGAGGGGGAAAGAGACCCAGTACTTC.

Comment on this clone: The identical CDR3 is also encoded by other nucleotide sequences in the sample. The chain recombines TRBV28 with TRBJ1-2; D unclear. V was cut by 6 bases and J by 4 bases, with 9 bases left in between. Germline V gene lookup returns CDR1 MDHEN and CDR2 SYDVKM. CDR3 length: 12 residues. CDR3 coding DNA: TGTGCCAGCAGCCCGCGTGTCTATGGCTACACCTTC. This codes for CASSPRVYGYTF.

The chain combines TRBV27 with TRBJ2-2; 14 positions agree with TRBD2. The CDR3 is made up of 17 amino acids. V trimming: 3 bases; J trimming: 7 bases; junction bases outside the gene matches: 7. CDR1 and CDR2 (germline): MNHEY, SMNVEV (reference sequence). In DNA, the CDR3 is TGTGCCAGCAGTTTTCCGGGACTAGCGGGAGCAGGCGGGGAGCTGTTTTTT. Protein sequence: CASSFPGLAGAGGELFF.

This clone was counted only a few times. The V call is TRBV19, the J call TRBJ1-4; no firm D call. V was trimmed by 9 bases and J by 14 bases, leaving 19 bases between them. The V gene's germline CDR1 is LNHDA and CDR2 SQIVND (reference sequence). This CDR3 is built from 12 residues. Written as DNA, the CDR3 is TGTGCCAGCGGGCCCAGAATGAAAGGTCTGTTTTTT. Translated: CASGPRMKGLFF.

A remark on this clone: Other nucleotide sequences in the sample specify the same CDR3. The chain carries TRBV6-5 and TRBJ2-5; no clear D. This CDR3 region has 13 residues. Per germline, CDR1 MNHEY and CDR2 SVGAGI. V was cut by 5 bases and J by 4 bases, with 11 bases left in between. The CDR3 protein is CASSTGPRETQYF. CDR3 in DNA: TGTGCCAGCAGTACCGGCCCCAGAGAGACCCAGTACTTC.

This clone was seen just once. The V call is TRBV9, the J call TRBJ1-3, with 9 bases that match TRBD1. The J segment lost 0 bases and the V segment lost 3 bases, leaving 4 bases of the junction unmatched. From germline, CDR1 is SGDLS and CDR2 YYNGEE. The CDR3 contains 16 residues. The CDR3 is CASSGEGQGSGNTIYF. DNA for the CDR3: TGTGCCAGCAGCGGAGAGGGACAGGGCTCTGGAAACACCATATATTTT.

The chain joins TRBV19 to TRBJ1-5; D uncertain. The V and J ends lost 5 bases and 2 bases respectively, with 16 bases between them. Germline values: CDR1 LNHDA, CDR2 SQIVND (reference sequence). The CDR3 contains 16 residues. The CDR3 loop reads CASSPVLTGGNQPQHF. The CDR3 DNA follows: TGTGCCAGTAGTCCGGTGTTGACCGGGGGCAATCAGCCCCAGCATTTT.

The rearrangement uses TRBV4-3 and TRBJ2-2; 7 bases line up with TRBD2. The CDR3 spans 17 residues. Germline values: CDR1 LGHNA, CDR2 YSLEER. The J segment lost 4 bases and the V segment lost 1 base, leaving 9 bases of the junction unmatched. CDR3 DNA sequence: TGCGCCAGCAGCCAAGTTGCAGGGACTAAAGGCACCGGGGAGCTGTTTTTT. The encoded protein is CASSQVAGTKGTGELFF.

This clone has only one observation. The chain recombines TRBV15 with TRBJ2-4; D gene uncertain. The CDR3 covers 20 residues. Deletions cut 0 bases from V and 1 base from J, with 22 bases between. CDR1 is LNHNV, CDR2 YYDKDF, per germline (reference sequence). This chain's CDR3 is CATSRELSDPTSGAKNIQYF. CDR3 bases: TGTGCCACCAGCAGAGAGTTATCTGATCCAACCTCTGGGGCCAAAAACATTCAGTACTTC. The full variable domain, with the rest looked up from reference TRBV15 and TRBJ2-4, is DAMVIQNPRYQVTQFGKPVTLSCSQTLNHNVMYWYQQKSSQAPKLLFHYYDKDFNNEADTPDNFQSRRPNTSFCFLDIRSPGLGDTAMYLCATSRELSDPTSGAKNIQYFGAGTRLSVL.

This clone came up a few times. The rearrangement uses TRBV7-9 and TRBJ1-5; D not resolved. The length of the CDR3 is 13 residues. From germline, CDR1 is SEHNR and CDR2 FQNEAQ (reference sequence). Between the trimmed V and J ends, which lost 4 bases and 6 bases, there was a span of 10 bases. DNA for the CDR3: TGTGCCAGCAGCTCCAGACAAGGTCAGCCCCAGCATTTT. It is translated as CASSSRQGQPQHF.

This clone was recorded only once. CDR3 amino acids: CASSYSSTGANTIYF. CDR3 coding DNA: TGTGCCAGCAGTTACTCGTCGACAGGGGCGAACACCATATATTTT. The V gene is TRBV6-5, the J gene TRBJ1-3; the match to TRBD1 covers 8 bases. CDR1 is MNHEY, CDR2 SVGAGI, per germline. This CDR3 has 15 amino acids. The ends lost 0 bases at V and 7 bases at J; junction bases unmatched: 5.